Listed below are T cell receptor beta chains from one sample, sequenced in a study of shared clonotypes between healthy human individuals. Produced via immunoSEQ multiplex PCR; TCRdb's table is partial and in-frame only. This sample has fewer than 2.5 million clones, with approximately 93% found just once. Source material: naive CD4+ T cells from PBMCs. All receptors come from a man between 18 and 29 years old in good health. Some clones in this sample may be carry-over from other donors' samples. CDR3s include the opening cysteine and the closing phenylalanine or tryptophan. Each record gives: clone size, V gene, J gene, D gene, CDR3 protein, CDR3 DNA. A D gene is named only where the DNA matches it firmly. Clone size, where shown, is once, few, many, or a class for clones that have expanded.

.	TRBV28	TRBJ2-7	.	CASSPIGSVGSYEQYF	TGTGCCAGCAGCCCGATTGGGTCAGTCGGCTCCTACGAGCAGTACTTC
.	TRBV15	TRBJ2-3	TRBD2	CATSRDLGGDTQYF	TGTGCCACCAGCAGAGATCTGGGGGGGGATACGCAGTATTTT
.	TRBV9	TRBJ2-3	TRBD1	CASSVGGQTASTDTQYF	TGTGCCAGCAGCGTAGGGGGACAGACAGCTAGCACAGATACGCAGTATTTT
.	TRBV5-1	TRBJ2-7	.	CASSLRTDSYEQYF	TGCGCCAGCAGCCTCCGGACGGATTCCTACGAGCAGTACTTC
.	TRBV2	TRBJ2-4	.	CASSDGSLAKNIQYF	TGTGCCAGCAGTGATGGTAGCCTAGCCAAAAACATTCAGTACTTC
.	TRBV5-1	TRBJ2-1	.	CASSPGQNNEQFF	TGCGCCAGCAGCCCGGGCCAGAACAATGAGCAGTTCTTC
.	TRBV28	TRBJ2-1	.	CASSLRARVQFF	TGTGCCAGCAGTCTCAGAGCTAGAGTGCAGTTCTTC
.	TRBV27	TRBJ2-7	.	CASKILRDGSYEQYF	TGTGCCAGCAAAATTCTCCGGGACGGGTCCTACGAGCAGTACTTC
.	TRBV10-3	TRBJ2-5	.	CAISESSVSRGIFMETQYF	TGTGCCATCAGTGAGTCTTCGGTCTCAAGGGGCATTTTTATGGAGACCCAGTACTTC
once	TRBV27	TRBJ2-3	.	CASSLRDTHTQYF	TGTGCCAGCAGTTTAAGGGACACCCATACGCAGTATTTT
.	TRBV4-1	TRBJ2-6	.	CASSQEPGMSSGANVLTF	TGCGCCAGCAGCCAAGAACCAGGAATGAGCTCTGGGGCCAACGTCCTGACTTTC
once	TRBV28	TRBJ1-1	.	CASSSTNTVGEAFF	TGTGCCAGCAGCTCAACAAACACGGTGGGGGAAGCTTTCTTT
.	TRBV27	TRBJ1-1	.	CASSFVSRGSTEAFF	TGTGCCAGCAGTTTCGTGTCTCGGGGGTCCACTGAAGCTTTCTTT
.	TRBV28	TRBJ2-3	.	CASSLGPRTSTDTQYF	TGTGCCAGCAGTCTAGGCCCCAGGACTAGCACAGATACGCAGTATTTT
.	TRBV4-2	TRBJ2-3	TRBD2	CASSLAGGSSDTQYF	TGTGCCAGCAGCCTAGCGGGGGGGTCATCAGATACGCAGTATTTT
.	TRBV5-1	TRBJ2-7	TRBD2	CASSWGLAGAYEQYF	TGCGCCAGCAGCTGGGGACTAGCGGGAGCCTACGAGCAGTACTTC
.	TRBV7-9	TRBJ2-5	TRBD2	CASSLAGNPRLYF	TGTGCCAGCAGCCTAGCGGGGAATCCTCGCCTATACTTC
.	TRBV11-2	TRBJ2-7	.	CASSLGQLAYEQYF	TGTGCCAGCAGCTTAGGCCAGCTTGCCTACGAGCAGTACTTC
once	TRBV7-2	TRBJ1-3	.	CASSQADFPGNTIYF	TGTGCCAGCAGCCAAGCAGACTTCCCTGGAAACACCATATATTTT
.	TRBV7-9	TRBJ1-2	.	CASSLGLYGYTF	TGTGCCAGCAGCTTGGGTCTCTATGGCTACACCTTC
.	TRBV6-5	TRBJ1-4	.	CASSYRAFNEKLFF	TGTGCCAGCAGTTACCGGGCCTTTAATGAAAAACTGTTTTTT
.	TRBV5-4	TRBJ1-6	.	CASSLDGSPLHF	TGTGCCAGCAGCTTGGACGGCTCACCCCTCCACTTT
.	TRBV9	TRBJ2-1	.	CASSTNPRGDEQFF	TGTGCCAGCAGTACCAATCCCAGAGGCGATGAGCAGTTCTTC
.	TRBV15	TRBJ2-7	.	CATSRDKGLTYEQYF	TGTGCCACCAGCAGAGATAAGGGACTGACCTACGAGCAGTACTTC
.	TRBV5-1	TRBJ2-7	TRBD2	CASSPRLWRLAGGSHEQYF	TGCGCCAGCAGCCCCCGACTTTGGAGACTAGCGGGAGGGTCCCACGAGCAGTACTTC
once	TRBV7-3	TRBJ2-7	TRBD2	CASSFGTNYEQYF	TGTGCCAGCAGCTTCGGGACTAACTACGAGCAGTACTTC
.	TRBV5-1	TRBJ2-3	TRBD1	CASSPMDRGADTQYF	TGCGCCAGCAGCCCAATGGACAGGGGGGCAGATACGCAGTATTTT
.	TRBV5-1	TRBJ2-2	.	CASSLRYTGELFF	TGCGCCAGCAGCTTGCGGTACACCGGGGAGCTGTTTTTT
.	TRBV9	TRBJ1-1	.	CASSVGGDTEAFF	TGTGCCAGCAGCGTCGGGGGGGACACTGAAGCTTTCTTT
.	TRBV27	TRBJ2-7	TRBD2	CASSSPGTSGHPGQYF	TGTGCCAGCAGTTCACCCGGGACTAGCGGACATCCCGGGCAGTACTTC
once	TRBV2	TRBJ1-3	.	CASSAASSGNTIYF	TGTGCCAGCAGTGCGGCAAGCTCTGGAAACACCATATATTTT
.	TRBV29-1	TRBJ2-7	.	CSAWTDSYEQYF	TGCAGCGCCTGGACGGATTCCTACGAGCAGTACTTC
.	TRBV7-9	TRBJ2-7	.	CASRKWGVEAASSYEQYF	TGTGCCAGCCGAAAGTGGGGGGTAGAGGCCGCAAGCTCCTACGAGCAGTACTTC
.	TRBV4-1	TRBJ2-2	.	CASSQGVRATPNTGELFF	TGCGCCAGCAGCCAAGGGGTCAGAGCTACTCCGAACACCGGGGAGCTGTTTTTT
once	TRBV5-1	TRBJ2-1	.	CASSLVAGKNEQFF	TGCGCCAGCAGCTTGGTGGCCGGTAAAAATGAGCAGTTCTTC
.	TRBV5-1	TRBJ2-3	TRBD2	CASSLASGSYTQYF	TGCGCCAGCAGCTTGGCTAGCGGGAGCTATACGCAGTATTTT
.	TRBV9	TRBJ1-2	.	CASSVDRNYGYTF	TGTGCCAGCAGCGTAGACAGGAACTATGGCTACACCTTC
.	TRBV10-3	TRBJ1-4	TRBD1	CAMGDSPNEKLFF	TGTGCCATGGGGGACAGTCCTAATGAAAAACTGTTTTTT
.	TRBV5-4	TRBJ2-1	TRBD2	CASSSSLAGGAEQFF	TGTGCCAGCAGCTCCTCCTTAGCGGGAGGGGCTGAGCAGTTCTTC